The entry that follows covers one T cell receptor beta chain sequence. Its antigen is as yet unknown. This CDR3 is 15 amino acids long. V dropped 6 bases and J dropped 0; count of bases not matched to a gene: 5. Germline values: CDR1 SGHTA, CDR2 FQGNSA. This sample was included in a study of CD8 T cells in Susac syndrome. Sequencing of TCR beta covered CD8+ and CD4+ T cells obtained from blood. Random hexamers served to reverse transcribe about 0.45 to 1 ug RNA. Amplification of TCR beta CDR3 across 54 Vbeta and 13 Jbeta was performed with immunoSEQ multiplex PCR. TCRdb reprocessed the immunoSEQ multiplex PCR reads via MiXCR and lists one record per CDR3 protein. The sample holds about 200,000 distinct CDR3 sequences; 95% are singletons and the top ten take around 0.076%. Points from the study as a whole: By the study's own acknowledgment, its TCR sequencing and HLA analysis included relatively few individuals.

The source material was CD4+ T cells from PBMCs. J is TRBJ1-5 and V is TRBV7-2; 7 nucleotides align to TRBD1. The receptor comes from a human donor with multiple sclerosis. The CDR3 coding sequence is TGTGCCAGCAGATGGGGACAGAATAGCAATCAGCCCCAGCATTTT. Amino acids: CASRWGQNSNQPQHF.